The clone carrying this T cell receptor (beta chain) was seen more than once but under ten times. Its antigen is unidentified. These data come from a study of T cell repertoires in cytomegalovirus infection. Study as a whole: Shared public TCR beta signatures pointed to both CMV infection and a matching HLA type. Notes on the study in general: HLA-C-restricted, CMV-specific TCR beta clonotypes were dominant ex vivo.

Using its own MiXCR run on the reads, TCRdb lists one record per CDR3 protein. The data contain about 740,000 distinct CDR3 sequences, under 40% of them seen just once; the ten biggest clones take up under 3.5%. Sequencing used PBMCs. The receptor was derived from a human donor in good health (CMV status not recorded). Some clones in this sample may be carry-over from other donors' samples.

The CDR3, as DNA: TGTGCCAGCAGTGAGAGACAGATCCTTTTGAGGAATGAGCAGTTCTTC. It codes for CASSERQILLRNEQFF. This chain joins TRBV6-1 and TRBJ2-1; D might be TRBD1 (5 bases). Trimming cost V 3 bases and J 7 bases, with 19 bases left between them. Germline CDR1 and CDR2: MNHNS and SASEGT. The CDR3 length is 16 residues.